These 25 T cell receptor beta chains originate from one sample sequenced in a study of PD-L1 blockade in urothelial cancer. Libraries were prepared by immunoSEQ multiplex PCR; TCRdb keeps only in-frame clonotypes and omits some of them. The sample comprises 80,000 to 95,000 clones, approximately 87% of which are singletons, and approximately 8.4% rests with the top ten. Time point: peripheral blood 6 weeks after treatment start. The specimen was PBMCs, collected around atezolizumab (anti-PD-L1) treatment. Receptors were obtained from a man in his sixties or seventies with urothelial cancer.

For this clone: Relative to the germline gene, one junction end is altered; a read error may explain this. The chain combines TRBV7-7 with TRBJ2-2; D remains ambiguous. The CDR3 totals 14 residues. The germline V gene encodes CDR1 SSHAT and CDR2 FNYEAQ (reference sequence). DNA of the CDR3: TGTGCTAGCAGCTTAGAGCTGAACACCGGGGAGCTGTTTTTT. It yields the protein CASSLELNTGELFF.

V and J are TRBV11-2 and TRBJ2-3, with TRBD2 identical over 7 bases. Germline V gene sequence: CDR1 SGHAT, CDR2 FQNNGV. The J segment lost 2 bases and the V segment lost 4 bases, leaving 12 bases of the junction unmatched. There are 17 residues in the CDR3. CDR3 coding DNA: TGTGCCAGCAGCTGGCGATCTAGCGGACTAATCACAGATACGCAGTATTTT. This codes for CASSWRSSGLITDTQYF.

The rearrangement uses TRBV7-6 and TRBJ2-1; 12 bases fit TRBD2. J gave up 9 bases and V 1 base, and 7 bases lay outside the gene matches. In germline, CDR1 is SGHVS, CDR2 FNYEAQ. The length of the CDR3 is 16 residues. In DNA, the CDR3 is TGTGCCAGCAGCTTAGGACTAGCGGGAGAGGGGGGTGAGCAGTTCTTC. Protein sequence: CASSLGLAGEGGEQFF.

The gene calls are TRBV6-5 and TRBJ2-7; tentative D call: TRBD2 (5 bases). Germline lookup yields CDR1 MNHEY and CDR2 SVGAGI. The CDR3 totals 13 residues. V was cut by 6 bases and J by 3 bases, with 12 bases left in between. The CDR3, as DNA: TGTGCCAGCAGCCTCCGGGGAAACTACGAGCAGTACTTC. The encoded protein is CASSLRGNYEQYF.

A single count supports this clone. The chain links TRBV19 to TRBJ1-1, with D hard to call. CDR1 and CDR2 from the germline V gene are LNHDA and SQIVND (reference sequence). The CDR3 extends over 16 amino acids. With 1 base removed from V and 1 base from J, the gap between germline ends came to 13 bases. Here the CDR3 DNA reads TGTGCCAGTAGTATAGGGCCAGGCATAGGGAACACTGAAGCTTTCTTT. It translates to CASSIGPGIGNTEAFF.

The chain links TRBV19 to TRBJ1-2; the D gene is possibly TRBD1 (5 bases). V lost 1 base and J lost 4, with 10 bases in between. Germline-derived CDR1 and CDR2 are LNHDA and SQIVND (reference sequence). This CDR3 has 14 residues. CDR3 in DNA: TGTGCCAGTAGTATAGGCCAGGGCCTCTATGGCTACACCTTC. This codes for CASSIGQGLYGYTF.

The chain links TRBV4-2 to TRBJ2-5, with TRBD2 matching over 8 bases. Trimming removed 0 bases from V and 3 bases from J; junction bases left unmatched: 3. From germline, CDR1 is LGHNA and CDR2 YNFKEQ. The CDR3 runs to 15 residues. The CDR3 is CASSQEPLAEETQYF. For the CDR3, the DNA is TGTGCCAGCAGCCAAGAACCACTAGCGGAAGAGACCCAGTACTTC.

The chain has TRBV27 and TRBJ1-4; D is perhaps TRBD1 (6 bases). This CDR3 spans 14 amino acids. Trimming left V 5 bases short and J 3 bases short, with 10 bases between. CDR1 and CDR2 from the germline V gene are MNHEY and SMNVEV (reference sequence). The CDR3 nucleotides are TGTGCCAGCAGTAAACAGGGTGCTAATGAAAAACTGTTTTTT. Protein sequence: CASSKQGANEKLFF.

CDR3 amino acids: CASSSPQEQFF. The CDR3 DNA follows: TGTGCCAGCAGCTCCCCCCAGGAGCAGTTCTTC. J is TRBJ2-1 and V is TRBV5-4; D is unresolved. In germline, CDR1 is SGHNT, CDR2 YYREEE (reference sequence). V lost 3 bases to trimming and J lost 10 bases, with 8 bases between them. The CDR3 is made up of 11 amino acids.

This clone was seen a single time. This chain joins TRBV7-3 and TRBJ1-5; no definite D call. The germline V gene encodes CDR1 SGHTA and CDR2 FQGTGA. V dropped 5 bases and J dropped 7 bases, with 15 bases sitting between them. This CDR3 has 14 amino acids. The CDR3 here is CASSGTSSRQPQHF. Written as DNA, the CDR3 is TGTGCCAGCAGCGGTACGTCGTCCAGGCAGCCCCAGCATTTT. Full variable domain (missing parts from reference TRBV7-3 and TRBJ1-5): GAGVSQTPSNKVTEKGKYVELRCDPISGHTALYWYRQSLGQGPEFLIYFQGTGAADDSGLPNDRFFAVRPEGSVSTLKIQRTERGDSAVYLCASSGTSSRQPQHFGDGTRLSIL.

The chain couples TRBV11-2 to TRBJ1-2, with 8 bases matching TRBD1. CDR3 length equals 14 residues. CDR1 and CDR2 from the germline V gene are SGHAT and FQNNGV. V dropped 7 bases and J dropped 7; count of bases not matched to a gene: 11. The CDR3 reads CASTPPGGFSGYTF. CDR3 DNA: TGTGCCAGCACCCCACCAGGGGGCTTCAGTGGCTACACCTTC.

This rearrangement joins TRBV10-1 to TRBJ2-2, with D possibly matching TRBD1 (6 bases). Germline assignment: CDR1 WNHNN and CDR2 SYGVQD (reference sequence). The CDR3 covers 16 residues. The V and J ends lost 3 bases and 1 base respectively, with 12 bases between them. CDR3 nucleotide sequence: TGCGCCAGCAGTGAAGCCTCGGACAGGAACACCGGGGAGCTGTTTTTT. Its protein product is CASSEASDRNTGELFF.

This sequence joins TRBV7-9 and TRBJ2-7, with TRBD1 matching over 8 bases. V lost 5 bases and J lost 4; bases outside the gene matches: 4. In germline, CDR1 is SEHNR, CDR2 FQNEAQ (reference sequence). There are 13 residues in the CDR3. The CDR3 protein is CASSPRQGYEQYF. The CDR3 coding sequence is TGTGCCAGCAGCCCACGACAGGGGTACGAGCAGTACTTC.

This clone has only a few counts. The chain links TRBV7-2 to TRBJ1-2, with unresolved D. With 6 bases removed from V and 4 bases from J, the gap between germline ends came to 18 bases. Per germline, CDR1 SGHTA and CDR2 FQGNSA. CDR3 length: 15 residues. The CDR3 DNA reads as TGTGCCAGCAGACAACTCCCGGTCGACTCCTATGGCTACACCTTC. It is translated as CASRQLPVDSYGYTF.

This chain uses TRBV2 with TRBJ2-1, with TRBD1 matching 8 bases. Looked up from germline, CDR1 is SNHLY and CDR2 is FYNNEI. The CDR3 has 15 residues. The V gene end was trimmed by 4 bases and the J gene end by 5 bases; junction bases not matched to a gene: 7. The CDR3 nucleotides read TGTGCCAGCAGTGCTTCTCGACAGGGGAACAATGAGCAGTTCTTC. Its protein product is CASSASRQGNNEQFF.

This clone was seen repeatedly, ten times or more. The DNA for the CDR3 is TGTGCCAGTAGTCGGGACAGTCGAAACACCATATATTTT. Its translation: CASSRDSRNTIYF. The chain couples TRBV19 to TRBJ1-3, with 7 positions matching TRBD1. The J segment lost 5 bases and the V segment lost 5 bases, leaving 3 bases of the junction unmatched. Germline CDR1 LNHDA, CDR2 SQIVND (reference sequence). The CDR3 extends over 13 amino acids.

The V and J genes are TRBV2 and TRBJ1-1, with D maybe TRBD1 (6 bases). Germline V CDR1 and CDR2: SNHLY, FYNNEI. Trimming removed 6 bases at V and 1 base at J, with 12 bases between. The CDR3 runs to 14 residues. The DNA of the CDR3 is TGTGCCAGCAGATCAGGGGCCACGAACACTGAAGCTTTCTTT. Residues: CASRSGATNTEAFF.

The rearrangement uses TRBV18 and TRBJ1-2, with 10 bases fitting TRBD1. The V segment lost 2 bases and the J segment 5 bases; nucleotides outside the gene matches: 8. This CDR3 comprises 16 residues. CDR1 and CDR2 (germline): KGHSH, LQKENI. CDR3 sequence: CASSPNSDRGFYGYTF. The CDR3 nucleotides read TGTGCCAGCTCACCAAATTCGGACAGGGGGTTTTATGGCTACACCTTC.

The V gene is TRBV10-3, the J gene TRBJ1-1, with 11 bases that match TRBD1. This CDR3 has 14 amino acids. With 11 bases clipped from V and 7 bases from J, the junction kept 12 bases outside the gene matches. The V gene's germline CDR1 is ENHRY and CDR2 SYGVKD. CDR3 sequence (DNA): TGTGCCGCCTCCGGACAGGGGGCTGGGGGTGAAGCTTTCTTT. As protein: CAASGQGAGGEAFF.

This clone occurred a few times. The chain employs TRBV11-3 and TRBJ2-7, with a possible D match to TRBD1 (5 bases). V shed 1 base and J shed 3 bases, with 13 bases lying between them. This CDR3 comprises 15 residues. Looked up from germline, CDR1 is SGHNT and CDR2 is YENEEA. The CDR3 sequence is CASSLAGFNIYEQYF. CDR3 sequence (DNA): TGTGCCAGCAGCTTAGCAGGGTTTAATATCTACGAGCAGTACTTC. The full variable domain, its missing parts supplied by reference TRBV11-3 and TRBJ2-7, is EAGVVQSPRYKIIEKKQPVAFWCNPISGHNTLYWYLQNLGQGPELLIRYENEEAVDDSQLPKDRFSAERLKGVDSTLKIQPAELGDSAVYLCASSLAGFNIYEQYFGPGTRLTVT.

This rearrangement joins TRBV19 to TRBJ2-7, with TRBD1 identical over 8 bases. The junction had 8 bases not matched to a gene; V was cut back by 4 bases and J by 3 bases. Germline V gene sequence: CDR1 LNHDA, CDR2 SQIVND (reference sequence). CDR3 length: 15 amino acids. CDR3 sequence: CASSTLQGVVYEQYF. CDR3 coding DNA: TGTGCCAGTAGTACCTTACAGGGGGTTGTCTACGAGCAGTACTTC.

This sequence joins TRBV20-1 and TRBJ1-1; TRBD1 is a possible D gene (5 bases). V was trimmed by 5 bases and J by 10 bases, leaving 14 bases between them. CDR3 length equals 11 residues. Germline V gene data show CDR1 as DFQATT and CDR2 as SNEGSKA (reference sequence). The CDR3 region is CSAASGYSAFF. The CDR3, as DNA: TGCAGTGCTGCTTCAGGGTATTCAGCTTTCTTT.

This rearrangement joins TRBV2 to TRBJ2-3, with D maybe TRBD1 (6 bases). V dropped 7 bases and J dropped 1 base, with 15 bases sitting between them. The CDR3 loop spans 15 amino acids. Per germline, CDR1 SNHLY and CDR2 FYNNEI. The CDR3 DNA reads TGTGCCAGCAAGAGGGACACCTCTGGCACAGATACGCAGTATTTT. Translated, it gives CASKRDTSGTDTQYF.

This clone was seen once. This chain joins TRBV11-2 and TRBJ2-7; 8 bases are shared with TRBD1. This CDR3 region has 16 residues. Germline V gene lookup returns CDR1 SGHAT and CDR2 FQNNGV. V was clipped by 5 bases and J by 1 base; unmatched bases: 10. CDR3 coding DNA: TGTGCCAGCAGCCTAGGACAGGGAAGATCTTCCTACGAGCAGTACTTC. Its protein product is CASSLGQGRSSYEQYF.

This chain links TRBV6-5 with TRBJ2-4, with a tentative D call TRBD1 (6 bases). The V end lost 0 bases, the J end lost 2 bases, and 8 bases lay between the germline ends. The CDR3 length is 15 residues. CDR1 is MNHEY, CDR2 SVGAGI, per germline. The CDR3 reads CASSYSTGTKNIQYF. CDR3 bases: TGTGCCAGCAGTTACTCGACAGGTACCAAAAACATTCAGTACTTC.